This entry features one TCR beta chain sequence. Its specificity is unknown. Each CDR3 protein is one row after TCRdb ran MiXCR on the 5' RACE reads. The repertoire has more than 350,000 distinct CDR3 sequences, about 16% of them found once; the top ten carry 20% to 25%. The sample originates from a study of T-cell memory formation after mild COVID-19. CDR1 and CDR2 (germline): MNHEY, SVGAGI. The CDR3 has 15 amino acids. Trimming took 6 bases from V and 2 from J; bases not matched to a gene: 9. Findings and caveats of the study: Among clones contracting day 15 to 85, CD4/CD8 was balanced, whereas later expanders leaned CD4+.

Sequences were obtained from PBMCs or a T cell subset sorted from them (not recorded which). This TCR was sampled from a man between 18 and 35 years old who had mild COVID-19 (a few samples of this study predate the infection). Cell type and time point are not known. V is TRBV6-5 and J is TRBJ2-7; TRBD1 matches at 8 bases. The CDR3 loop is CASRATGTGTYEQYF. As DNA, the CDR3 is TGTGCCAGCAGAGCCACCGGGACAGGTACCTACGAGCAGTACTTC.